The source of this TCR beta chain is a study of blood T cell repertoires in COVID-19 (TCRdb year 2020). Study-wide context: Samples from collaborators originated in the United States, Italy and Spain and spanned both the acute and convalescent phases of COVID-19. Deeply sampled blood TCRbeta repertoires from subjects exposed to, actively infected with, or recovered from COVID-19 were included in the dataset. The sample metadata nearly always contained a de-identified subject ID, COVID-19 status, age in years and sex. Samples were obtained from the ongoing ImmuneRACE study (first 160 participants) and from over a thousand subjects provided by 6 global collaborators. The prospective study material was composed of cDNA or gDNA derived from T cells, B-cell-depleted T cells, or PBMCs. The repertoires were released in a freely available public database intended as a resource for research on the immune response to SARS-CoV-2. Where HLA class I and class II types were available, the types were taken from metadata supplied by the sample provider, not from assay-based typing. General conclusions and limits of the study: Clinical and demographic metadata were provided uncurated, with the amount varying by source and participant.

A remark on this clone: Its target antigen remains unknown. It has no much larger one-base neighbor in the sample; base qualities were not kept.

The collaborating institutions used their own protocols to collect whole blood in K2EDTA tubes. For TCRbeta analysis, collaborators shipped samples as frozen whole blood, isolated PBMCs, or DNA extracted from either of those sample types. The CDR3 has 13 amino acids, counting the end cysteine and phenylalanine. This entry keeps only the CDR3 DNA: 39 bases, framed from base 1. A distance of 11 bases separates the germline ends of V and J, which lose 7 bases and 2 bases respectively. Per the germline V gene, MNHEY is the CDR1 and SVGEGT is the CDR2. TCRbeta CDR3 regions were amplified from genomic DNA using the immunoSEQ Assay, a bias-controlled multiplex PCR. In the source study's methods: The number of nucleated cells in each sample was estimated by amplification of reference gene primers within the assay. To quantify the absolute abundance of each unique TCRbeta CDR3 rearrangement, sequence reads were collapsed and filtered. Productive Simpson clonality was computed per sample as the square root of Simpson's diversity index over productive rearrangements. Held by TCRdb, this immuneACCESS table contains in-frame sequences only and omits some clones. Under half of the omission traces to an unresolved V gene where checked; the cause of the rest is unknown. That table gives V, J and clone size, and the DNA gave D and trimming. Recorded for this sample are under 45,000 clones; around 85% of them occurred a single time. Of the sample, about an eighth falls within the top ten clones.

This TCR derives from a human donor in a cohort sampled during active COVID-19. The V and J segments used are TRBV6-2 or TRBV6-3 and TRBJ2-5; 5 matching bases give a weak D call of TRBD1. Sequenced material: peripheral blood. The CDR3 protein: CASTPTEQETQYF. At the DNA level, the sequence is TGTGCCAGCACCCCGACAGAGCAAGAGACCCAGTACTTC.